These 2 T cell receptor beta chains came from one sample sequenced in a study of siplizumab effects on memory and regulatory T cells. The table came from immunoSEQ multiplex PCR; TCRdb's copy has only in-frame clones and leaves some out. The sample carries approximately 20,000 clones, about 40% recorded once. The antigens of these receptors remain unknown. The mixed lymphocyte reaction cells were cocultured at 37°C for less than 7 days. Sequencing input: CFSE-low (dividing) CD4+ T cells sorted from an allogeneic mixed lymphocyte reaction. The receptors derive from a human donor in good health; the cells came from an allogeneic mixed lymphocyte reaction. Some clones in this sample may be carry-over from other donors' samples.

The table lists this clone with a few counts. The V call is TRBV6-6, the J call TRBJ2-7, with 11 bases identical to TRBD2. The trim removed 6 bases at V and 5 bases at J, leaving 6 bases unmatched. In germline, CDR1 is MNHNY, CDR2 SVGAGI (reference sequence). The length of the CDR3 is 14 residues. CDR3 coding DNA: TGTGCCAGCAGAAATAGCGGGAGGGCCGACGAGCAGTACTTC. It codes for CASRNSGRADEQYF.

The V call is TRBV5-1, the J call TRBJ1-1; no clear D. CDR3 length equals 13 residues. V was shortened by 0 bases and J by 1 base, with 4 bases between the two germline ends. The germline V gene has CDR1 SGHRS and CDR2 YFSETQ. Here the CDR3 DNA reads TGCGCCAGCAGCTTGGTTTCGAACACTGAAGCTTTCTTT. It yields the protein CASSLVSNTEAFF.